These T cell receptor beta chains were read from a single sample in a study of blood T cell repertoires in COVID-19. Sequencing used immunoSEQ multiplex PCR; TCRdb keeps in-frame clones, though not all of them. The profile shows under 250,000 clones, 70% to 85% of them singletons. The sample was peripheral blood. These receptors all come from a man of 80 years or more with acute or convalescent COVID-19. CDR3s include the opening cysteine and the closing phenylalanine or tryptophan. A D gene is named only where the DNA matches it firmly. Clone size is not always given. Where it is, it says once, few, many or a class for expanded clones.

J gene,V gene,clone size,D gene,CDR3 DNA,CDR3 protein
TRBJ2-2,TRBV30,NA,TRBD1,TGTGCCTGGAGACAAACAGGGGCCGGGGAGCTGTTTTTT,CAWRQTGAGELFF
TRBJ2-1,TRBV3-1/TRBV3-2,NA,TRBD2,TGTGCCAGCAGCCAAGAAGCAGCGGGAGGTTACAATGAGCAGTTCTTC,CASSQEAAGGYNEQFF
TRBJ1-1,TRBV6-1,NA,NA,TGTGCCAGCAGTGAAGCTACAGCATTTGAAGCTTTCTTT,CASSEATAFEAFF
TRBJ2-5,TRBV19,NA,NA,TGTGCCAGTAGACCCCTGGGGGGGCTGGAGACCCAGTACTTC,CASRPLGGLETQYF
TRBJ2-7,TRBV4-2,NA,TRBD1,TGTGCCAGCAGCCCTACCGACAGGGACTACGAGCAGTACTTC,CASSPTDRDYEQYF
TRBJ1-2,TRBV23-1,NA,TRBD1,TGCGCCAGCAGACGTGTTAGGGACAGGTGGTGCTACACCTTC,CASRRVRDRWCYTF
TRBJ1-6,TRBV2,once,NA,TGTGCCAGCAGTGGGAAAGGACTCTATAATTCACCCCTCCACTTT,CASSGKGLYNSPLHF
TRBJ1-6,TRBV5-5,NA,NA,TGTGCCAGCAGCTTGATTAGCTCCTATAATTCACCCCTCCACTTT,CASSLISSYNSPLHF
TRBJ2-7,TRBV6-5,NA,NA,TGTGCCAGCAGACCCCGGGAGAGGAGCTCCTACGAGCAGTACTTC,CASRPRERSSYEQYF
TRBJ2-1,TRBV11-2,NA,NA,TGTGCCAGCAGCCCGACAGTGAGGAGCTCCTACAATGAGCAGTTCTTC,CASSPTVRSSYNEQFF
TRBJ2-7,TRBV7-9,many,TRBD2,TGTGCCAGCAGCTTAGTGACTAGCGGGTTATACGAGCAGTACTTC,CASSLVTSGLYEQYF
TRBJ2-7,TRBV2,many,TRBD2,TGTGCCAGCAGTCCAGGACTAGCGGGAGTTGACGAGCAGTACTTC,CASSPGLAGVDEQYF
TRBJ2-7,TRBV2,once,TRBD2,TGTGCCAGCAGCGCCGGGACTAGCGGGGGGCAGTACTTC,CASSAGTSGGQYF
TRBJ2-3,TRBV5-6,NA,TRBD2,TGTGCCAGCAGCCGACTAGCGGATAGCACAGATACGCAGTATTTT,CASSRLADSTDTQYF
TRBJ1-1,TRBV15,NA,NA,TGTGCCACCAGCAGAGATCTCGGGAGCACTGAAGCTTTCTTT,CATSRDLGSTEAFF
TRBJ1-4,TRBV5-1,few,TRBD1,TGCGCCAGCAAAACAGGGGGAGCCCCGAATGAAAAACTGTTTTTT,CASKTGGAPNEKLFF
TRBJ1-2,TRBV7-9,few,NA,TGTGCCAGCAGCTTTTCTATGACAGTCAACTATGGCTACACCTTC,CASSFSMTVNYGYTF
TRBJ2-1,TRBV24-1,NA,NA,TGTGCCACCAGTGACACCGGGACACCAAATGAGCAGTTCTTC,CATSDTGTPNEQFF
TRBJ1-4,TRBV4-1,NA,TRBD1,TGCGCCAGCAGCGCAACCGGGACAGGGACCCATAATGAAAAACTGTTTTTT,CASSATGTGTHNEKLFF
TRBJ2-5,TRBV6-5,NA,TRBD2,TGTGCCAGCATGTTGAGCGGGGGGGCAAAAAAGACCCAGTACTTC,CASMLSGGAKKTQYF
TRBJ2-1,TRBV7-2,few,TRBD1,TGTGCCAGCAGCGGGCGGACAGGTTTCGAGCAGTTCTTC,CASSGRTGFEQFF
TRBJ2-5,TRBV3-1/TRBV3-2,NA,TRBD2,TGTGCCAGCAGCCACATTAGCGGGAGGGCGGAGACCCAGTACTTC,CASSHISGRAETQYF